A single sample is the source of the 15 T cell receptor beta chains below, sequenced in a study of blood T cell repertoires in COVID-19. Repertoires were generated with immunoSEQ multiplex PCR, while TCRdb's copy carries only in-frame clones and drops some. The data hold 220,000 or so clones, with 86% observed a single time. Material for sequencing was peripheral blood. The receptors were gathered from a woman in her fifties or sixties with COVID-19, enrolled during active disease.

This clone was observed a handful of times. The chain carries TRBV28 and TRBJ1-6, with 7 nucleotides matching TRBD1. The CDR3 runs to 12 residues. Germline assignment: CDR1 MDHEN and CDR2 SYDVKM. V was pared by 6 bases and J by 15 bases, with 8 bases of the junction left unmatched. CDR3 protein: CASRPGQLHLHF. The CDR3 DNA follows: TGTGCCAGCAGACCGGGACAGCTGCACCTCCACTTT.

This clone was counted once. CDR3 in amino acids: CASITLGTGESGSLHF. The CDR3, as DNA: TGTGCCAGCATTACACTCGGGACAGGGGAATCAGGATCCCTCCACTTT. J is TRBJ1-6 and V is TRBV28; TRBD1 aligns across 10 bases. With 7 bases clipped from V and 14 bases from J, the junction kept 17 bases outside the gene matches. CDR1 and CDR2 (germline): MDHEN, SYDVKM. The CDR3 length is 16 residues.

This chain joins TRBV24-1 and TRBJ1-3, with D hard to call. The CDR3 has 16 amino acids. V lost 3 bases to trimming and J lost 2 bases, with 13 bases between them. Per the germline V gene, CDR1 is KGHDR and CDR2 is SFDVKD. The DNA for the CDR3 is TGTGCCACCAGTGATCCCCGCGAACGGGCTGGAAACACCATATATTTT. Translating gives CATSDPRERAGNTIYF.

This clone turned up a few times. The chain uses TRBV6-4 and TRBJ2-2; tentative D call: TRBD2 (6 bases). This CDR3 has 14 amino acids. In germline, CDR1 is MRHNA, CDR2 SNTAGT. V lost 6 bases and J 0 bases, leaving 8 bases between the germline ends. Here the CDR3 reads CASRWGANTGELFF. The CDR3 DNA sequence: TGTGCCAGCAGGTGGGGGGCGAACACCGGGGAGCTGTTTTTT.

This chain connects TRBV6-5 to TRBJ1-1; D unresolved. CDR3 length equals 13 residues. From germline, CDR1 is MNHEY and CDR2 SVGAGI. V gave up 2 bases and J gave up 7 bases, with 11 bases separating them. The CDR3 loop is CASSYASRGEAFF. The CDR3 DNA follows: TGTGCCAGCAGTTACGCGTCTCGAGGTGAAGCTTTCTTT.

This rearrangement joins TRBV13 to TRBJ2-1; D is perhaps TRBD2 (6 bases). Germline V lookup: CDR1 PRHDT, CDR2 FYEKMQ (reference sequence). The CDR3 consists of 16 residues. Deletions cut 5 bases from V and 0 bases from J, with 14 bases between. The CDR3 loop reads CASSPRRESSYNEQFF. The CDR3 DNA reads TGTGCCAGCAGCCCCCGGAGGGAAAGCTCCTACAATGAGCAGTTCTTC.

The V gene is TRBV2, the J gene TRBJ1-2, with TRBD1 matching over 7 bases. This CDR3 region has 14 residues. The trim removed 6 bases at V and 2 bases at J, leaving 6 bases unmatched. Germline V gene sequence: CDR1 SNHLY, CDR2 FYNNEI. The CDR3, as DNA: TGTGCCAGCAGCTGGGACAGCTACAACTATGGCTACACCTTC. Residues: CASSWDSYNYGYTF.

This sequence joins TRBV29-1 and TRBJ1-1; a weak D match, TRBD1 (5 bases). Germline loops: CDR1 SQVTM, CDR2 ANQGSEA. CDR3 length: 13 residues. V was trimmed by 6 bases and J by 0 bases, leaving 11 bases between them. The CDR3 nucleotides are TGCAGCGTACATCAGGGCATGAACACTGAAGCTTTCTTT. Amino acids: CSVHQGMNTEAFF.

Here the CDR3 DNA reads TGTGCCAGTAGCCCCTCCCTCGGGGGAGAGCAGTACGTC. This sequence encodes CASSPSLGGEQYV. V gene TRBV19 combines with J gene TRBJ2-7; weak D call: TRBD2 (6 bases). Per germline, CDR1 LNHDA and CDR2 SQIVND (reference sequence). Trimming removed 6 bases at V and 7 bases at J, with 16 bases between. The CDR3 is 13 residues long.

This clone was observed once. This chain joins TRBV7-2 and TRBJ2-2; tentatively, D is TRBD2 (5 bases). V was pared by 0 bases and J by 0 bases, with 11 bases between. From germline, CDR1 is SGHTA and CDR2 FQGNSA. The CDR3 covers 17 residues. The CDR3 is CASSLAVGAPNTGELFF. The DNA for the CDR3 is TGTGCCAGCAGCTTAGCTGTGGGAGCCCCGAACACCGGGGAGCTGTTTTTT.

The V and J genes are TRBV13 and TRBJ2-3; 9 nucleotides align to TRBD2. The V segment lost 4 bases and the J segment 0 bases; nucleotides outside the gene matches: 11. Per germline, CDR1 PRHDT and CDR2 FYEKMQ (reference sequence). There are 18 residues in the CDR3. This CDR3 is CASSSSLAGIPSTDTQYF. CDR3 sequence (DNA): TGTGCCAGCAGCTCAAGCCTAGCGGGGATCCCTAGCACAGATACGCAGTATTTT.

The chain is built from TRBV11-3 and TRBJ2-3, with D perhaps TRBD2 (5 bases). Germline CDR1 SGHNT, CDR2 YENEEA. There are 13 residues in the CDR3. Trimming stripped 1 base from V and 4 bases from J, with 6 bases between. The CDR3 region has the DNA TGTGCCAGCAGCTTAGCGGGGTCAGATACGCAGTATTTT. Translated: CASSLAGSDTQYF.

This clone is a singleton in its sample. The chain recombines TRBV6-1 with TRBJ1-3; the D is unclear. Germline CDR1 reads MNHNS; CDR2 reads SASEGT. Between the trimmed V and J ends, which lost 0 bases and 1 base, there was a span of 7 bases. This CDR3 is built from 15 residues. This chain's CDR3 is CASSEARLSGNTIYF. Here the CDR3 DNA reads TGTGCCAGCAGTGAAGCCAGGTTATCTGGAAACACCATATATTTT.

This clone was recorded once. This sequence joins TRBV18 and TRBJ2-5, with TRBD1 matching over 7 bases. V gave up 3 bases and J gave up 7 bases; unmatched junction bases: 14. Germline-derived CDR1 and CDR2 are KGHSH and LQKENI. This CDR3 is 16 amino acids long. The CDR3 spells CASSPPGWDRVGTQYF. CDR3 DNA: TGTGCCAGCTCACCCCCGGGTTGGGACAGAGTCGGGACCCAGTACTTC. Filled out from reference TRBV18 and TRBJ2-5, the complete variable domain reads NAGVMQNPRHLVRRRGQEARLRCSPMKGHSHVYWYRQLPEEGLKFMVYLQKENIIDESGMPKERFSAEFPKEGPSILRIQQVVRGDSAAYFCASSPPGWDRVGTQYFGPGTRLLVL.

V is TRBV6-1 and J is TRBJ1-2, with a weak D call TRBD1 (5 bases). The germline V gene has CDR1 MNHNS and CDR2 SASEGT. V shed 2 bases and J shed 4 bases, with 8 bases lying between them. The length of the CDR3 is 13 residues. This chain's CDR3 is CASSEQGLYGYTF. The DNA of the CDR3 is TGTGCCAGCAGTGAACAGGGACTCTATGGCTACACCTTC.